This passage covers 16 T cell receptor beta chains from one sample sequenced in a study of T cell responses to AZD1222 COVID-19 vaccine. Here immunoSEQ multiplex PCR was the method, and the copy in TCRdb shows in-frame clones only, minus some. The sample yields about 42,000 clones, about 91% seen once. The specimen was peripheral blood, collected 28 days after the second AZD1222 dose. The receptors stem from an adult who received the AZD1222 COVID-19 vaccine.

The rearrangement links TRBV19 to TRBJ1-3; D is ambiguous. This CDR3 spans 15 amino acids. Germline lookup yields CDR1 LNHDA and CDR2 SQIVND (reference sequence). V was clipped by 5 bases and J by 0 bases, with 11 bases between them. The CDR3 loop is CASSWTRLSGNTIYF. The CDR3 nucleotides read TGTGCCAGTAGTTGGACCCGACTCTCTGGAAACACCATATATTTT.

V and J are TRBV3-1 (or the pseudogene TRBV3-2) and TRBJ2-3, with a tentative D call TRBD2 (6 bases). This CDR3 spans 17 amino acids. Germline V CDR1 and CDR2: LGHDT, YNNKEL (reference sequence). The germline V and J ends were trimmed by 4 bases and 5 bases, with 22 bases remaining between them. The chain's CDR3 is CASSLSTEGRYGDTQYF. The CDR3 region has the DNA TGTGCCAGCAGCCTATCCACGGAGGGACGGTACGGAGATACGCAGTATTTT.

The chain employs TRBV7-2 and TRBJ2-7; D gene uncertain. Germline CDR1 reads SGHTA; CDR2 reads FQGNSA. Trimming stripped 5 bases from V and 5 bases from J, with 16 bases between. CDR3 length equals 14 residues. For the CDR3, the DNA is TGTGCCAGCAGCCCACGTCCCGGTTCAAACGAGCAGTACTTC. Its translation is CASSPRPGSNEQYF.

This chain joins TRBV27 and TRBJ2-1; D possibly corresponds to TRBD1 (5 bases). CDR1 and CDR2 (germline): MNHEY, SMNVEV (reference sequence). The germline V and J ends were trimmed by 3 bases and 1 base, with 13 bases remaining between them. The CDR3 consists of 16 residues. The CDR3 here is CASSFYRGLSYNEQFF. CDR3 nucleotides: TGTGCCAGCAGTTTTTATAGGGGCCTTTCCTACAATGAGCAGTTCTTC.

This chain joins TRBV10-3 and TRBJ1-2; 8 bases line up with TRBD1. The CDR3 has 13 amino acids. Germline assignment: CDR1 ENHRY and CDR2 SYGVKD. Unmatched junction bases numbered 6, after V lost 4 bases and J lost 8 bases. The CDR3 sequence: CAISGTGSEGYTF. For the CDR3, the DNA is TGTGCCATCAGTGGGACAGGGTCGGAGGGCTACACCTTC.

This sequence joins TRBV18 and TRBJ2-7; 13 bases are shared with TRBD2. Germline CDR1 is KGHSH and CDR2 is LQKENI. V shed 1 base and J 4 bases; nucleotides not matched to a gene: 7. CDR3 length: 17 residues. This CDR3 is CASSPRPGLAGKYEQYF. The CDR3 DNA reads as TGTGCCAGCTCACCACGTCCGGGACTAGCGGGGAAATACGAGCAGTACTTC. Drawing the rest from reference TRBV18 and TRBJ2-7, the complete variable domain is NAGVMQNPRHLVRRRGQEARLRCSPMKGHSHVYWYRQLPEEGLKFMVYLQKENIIDESGMPKERFSAEFPKEGPSILRIQQVVRGDSAAYFCASSPRPGLAGKYEQYFGPGTRLTVT.

This chain joins TRBV9 and TRBJ2-1; 11 nucleotides line up with TRBD2. V dropped 2 bases and J dropped 5; count of bases not matched to a gene: 0. This CDR3 spans 14 amino acids. CDR1 and CDR2 (germline): SGDLS, YYNGEE. As DNA, the CDR3 is TGTGCCAGCAGCGTTAGCGGGGGGGACAATGAGCAGTTCTTC. Its protein product is CASSVSGGDNEQFF.

This chain connects TRBV29-1 to TRBJ1-2, with a weak D call TRBD1 (5 bases). Trimming took 4 bases from V and 4 from J, leaving 10 bases between them. The CDR3 contains 12 residues. The V gene's germline CDR1 is SQVTM and CDR2 ANQGSEA. The CDR3 DNA reads as TGCAGCGTTGCCGACGGGGCCTATGGCTACACCTTC. Its protein is CSVADGAYGYTF.

The chain recombines TRBV7-2 with TRBJ2-7; a weak D match, TRBD1 (5 bases). The length of the CDR3 is 14 residues. V lost 0 bases to trimming and J lost 4 bases, with 10 bases between them. The V gene's germline CDR1 is SGHTA and CDR2 FQGNSA. CDR3 loop: CASSLAGRDYEQYF. For the CDR3, the DNA is TGTGCCAGCAGCTTAGCTGGCAGGGATTACGAGCAGTACTTC.

This chain connects TRBV10-3 to TRBJ2-5; D remains ambiguous. CDR1 ENHRY and CDR2 SYGVKD come from the germline V gene. The CDR3 is 12 amino acids. V was pared by 6 bases and J by 0 bases, with 5 bases between. CDR3 sequence (DNA): TGTGCCATCAGCCCAGACCAAGAGACCCAGTACTTC. It codes for CAISPDQETQYF.

In regard to this clone: The junction differs from germline at one of its ends, possibly a read error. This chain joins TRBV2 and TRBJ1-1; 7 bases align to TRBD1. CDR3 length: 14 residues. Germline loops: CDR1 SNHLY, CDR2 FYNNEI. CDR3 nucleotides: TGTGCCCGCAGGGGGGCCGGGGGGGCGACTGAAGCTTTCTTT. Protein: CARRGAGGATEAFF.

This chain joins TRBV18 and TRBJ2-7, with 8 bases that match TRBD2. This CDR3 is built from 16 residues. V shed 0 bases and J 2 bases; nucleotides not matched to a gene: 6. Germline loops: CDR1 KGHSH, CDR2 LQKENI. The CDR3 spells CASSPPVRGATYEQYF. Here the CDR3 DNA reads TGTGCCAGCTCACCACCAGTGCGGGGGGCGACCTACGAGCAGTACTTC.

The chain carries TRBV7-9 and TRBJ1-1; TRBD1 is a possible D gene (5 bases). Germline values: CDR1 SEHNR, CDR2 FQNEAQ (reference sequence). V dropped 5 bases and J dropped 4 bases, with 17 bases sitting between them. This CDR3 has 15 amino acids. CDR3 nucleotide sequence: TGTGCCAGCAGCCCCCAAGCAGGGTCGGGCACTGAAGCTTTCTTT. This sequence encodes CASSPQAGSGTEAFF.

This clone was seen just once. Distinct nucleotide sequences in the sample also encode this CDR3. CDR3 loop: CASSISGNYGYTF. CDR3 bases: TGTGCCAGTAGTATCTCAGGGAACTATGGCTACACCTTC. This chain connects TRBV19 to TRBJ1-2; TRBD1 is a possible D gene (5 bases). V lost 3 bases and J lost 2, with 7 bases in between. Germline values: CDR1 LNHDA, CDR2 SQIVND (reference sequence). The CDR3 consists of 13 residues.

The rearrangement joins TRBV6-5 to TRBJ2-5; 8 bases fit TRBD2. J lost 1 base, V lost 2 bases, and 3 bases had no gene match. Germline values: CDR1 MNHEY, CDR2 SVGAGI. CDR3 length: 15 residues. This CDR3 is CASSYKAGGQETQYF. Here the CDR3 DNA reads TGTGCCAGCAGTTACAAGGCGGGGGGCCAAGAGACCCAGTACTTC.

The V gene is TRBV19, the J gene TRBJ1-1; unclear D gene. With 6 bases removed from V and 1 base from J, the gap between germline ends came to 12 bases. The CDR3 length is 14 residues. CDR1 and CDR2 (germline): LNHDA, SQIVND (reference sequence). The CDR3 DNA follows: TGTGCCAGTAGGTCCGGAGGCCCGAACACTGAAGCTTTCTTT. As protein: CASRSGGPNTEAFF.